This TCR beta chain was sequenced during a study of cytomegalovirus exposure and HLA in healthy donors. This clone was observed a few times. Trimming removed 5 bases at V and 3 bases at J, with 8 bases between. In germline, CDR1 is SEHNR, CDR2 FQNEAQ (reference sequence). The CDR3 runs to 14 residues. 60 Vbeta and 13 Jbeta primers were used in PCR. Some clones are missing from TCRdb's copy, which holds only in-frame ones; the method was immunoSEQ multiplex PCR. The repertoire consists of 30,000 to 50,000 clones, with approximately 63% occurring once and the leading ten covering around 3.9%. The chain recombines TRBV7-9 with TRBJ1-6; a possible D gene is TRBD1 (5 bases). The material sequenced was PBMCs. The sequence derives from a man in his forties in good health and CMV-seronegative. Written as DNA, the CDR3 is TGTGCCAGCAGCCGAGACAGCTATAATTCACCCCTCCACTTT. It encodes CASSRDSYNSPLHF.